Below, 22 T cell receptor beta chains from the same sample are listed, as sequenced in a study of cytomegalovirus exposure and HLA in healthy donors. The PCR ran on 60 Vbeta and 13 Jbeta primers. Profiling relied on immunoSEQ multiplex PCR, and the TCRdb table lists in-frame clones only, not all of them. Of approximately 140,000 clones listed, roughly three quarters are singletons. The sequenced material came from PBMCs. The source is a man aged 18 to 30 in good health and CMV-seronegative.

The rearrangement links TRBV2 to TRBJ1-2; 9 bases match TRBD1. The CDR3 covers 11 residues. Germline V gene lookup returns CDR1 SNHLY and CDR2 FYNNEI. The V gene end was trimmed by 9 bases and the J gene end by 8 bases; junction bases not matched to a gene: 4. The CDR3 DNA sequence: TGTGCCAGACAGGGGGCGCCGGGCTACACCTTC. It encodes CARQGAPGYTF. Full variable domain (rest looked up from reference TRBV2 and TRBJ1-2): EPEVTQTPSHQVTQMGQEVILRCVPISNHLYFYWYRQILGQKVEFLVSFYNNEISEKSEIFDDQFSVERPDGSNFTLKIRSTKLEDSAMYFCARQGAPGYTFGSGTRLTVV.

This clone came up a few times. V gene TRBV19 combines with J gene TRBJ1-2; D ambiguous. The germline V gene has CDR1 LNHDA and CDR2 SQIVND (reference sequence). CDR3 size: 12 residues. V gave up 1 base and J gave up 4 bases, with 4 bases separating them. CDR3 nucleotide sequence: TGTGCCAGTAGTATAGGGCCCTATGGCTACACCTTC. Translation: CASSIGPYGYTF.

The chain joins TRBV6-5 to TRBJ2-1, with 9 bases identical to TRBD2. The V and J ends lost 6 bases and 6 bases, in that order; junction bases with no gene match: 9. This CDR3 comprises 15 residues. In germline, CDR1 is MNHEY, CDR2 SVGAGI. The CDR3 is CASRRIAGAGNEQFF. As DNA, the CDR3 is TGTGCCAGCAGGCGCATAGCGGGAGCCGGCAATGAGCAGTTCTTC.

This chain connects TRBV7-2 to TRBJ2-1, with D unresolved. The germline CDR1 and CDR2 sequences are SGHTA and FQGNSA. V lost 2 bases to trimming and J lost 4 bases, with 9 bases between them. The CDR3 is 14 residues long. The CDR3 reads CASSLTGLYNEQFF. In nucleotides, the CDR3 is TGTGCCAGCAGCTTAACTGGGCTATACAATGAGCAGTTCTTC.

The V gene is TRBV14, the J gene TRBJ1-5; 8 positions agree with TRBD1. V shed 0 bases, J shed 4 bases, and the junction held 5 bases outside the gene matches. The CDR3 loop spans 16 amino acids. Germline lookup yields CDR1 SGHDN and CDR2 FVKESK. The CDR3 DNA is TGTGCCAGCAGCCAAGAAACAGGGGGAGAGAATCAGCCCCAGCATTTT. It yields the protein CASSQETGGENQPQHF. The variable domain in full, with the rest retrieved from reference TRBV14 and TRBJ1-5, is EAGVTQFPSHSVIEKGQTVTLRCDPISGHDNLYWYRRVMGKEIKFLLHFVKESKQDESGMPNNRFLAERTGGTYSTLKVQPAELEDSGVYFCASSQETGGENQPQHFGDGTRLSIL.

The table lists this clone with a few counts. This chain joins TRBV2 and TRBJ2-1; 11 nucleotides match TRBD2. The germline CDR1 and CDR2 sequences are SNHLY and FYNNEI. This CDR3 is 16 amino acids long. After removal of 10 bases from V and 4 bases from J, the junction contained 12 bases not matched to a gene. CDR3 sequence (DNA): TGTGCCAACGCCCTTGTGGGACTAGCGGATTACAATGAGCAGTTCTTC. Protein product: CANALVGLADYNEQFF.

Here the CDR3 reads CASSLRQQTLEQYF. Here the CDR3 DNA reads TGCGCCAGCAGCTTGAGACAGCAGACCCTCGAGCAGTACTTC. The chain is built from TRBV5-1 and TRBJ2-7, with a tentative D call TRBD1 (5 bases). Looked up from germline, CDR1 is SGHRS and CDR2 is YFSETQ. Trimming left V 1 base short and J 6 bases short, with 14 bases between. The CDR3 extends over 14 amino acids.

The chain combines TRBV11-2 with TRBJ1-4; D is ambiguous. Germline V CDR1 and CDR2: SGHAT, FQNNGV. Trimming removed 1 base from V and 8 bases from J, with 11 bases in between. The CDR3 extends over 14 amino acids. The CDR3 region has the DNA TGTGCCAGCAGCTTAGGGAGGGTGGGGGAAAAACTGTTTTTT. The encoded protein is CASSLGRVGEKLFF.

The chain employs TRBV14 and TRBJ2-7; 7 bases agree with TRBD1. The CDR3 extends over 15 amino acids. Germline trimming cut 4 bases from V and 2 bases from J; bases unmatched to any gene: 8. CDR1 and CDR2 from the germline V gene are SGHDN and FVKESK. The DNA for the CDR3 is TGTGCCAGCAGCCTTGGGACAGTTGGGACCTACGAGCAGTACTTC. Its protein product is CASSLGTVGTYEQYF.

V is TRBV11-1 and J is TRBJ2-1; 7 bases are a match to TRBD2. V trimming: 6 bases; J trimming: 0 bases; junction bases outside the gene matches: 5. This CDR3 is 15 amino acids long. The germline V gene has CDR1 SGHAT and CDR2 FQDESV (reference sequence). CDR3 coding DNA: TGTGCCAGCAGTCTCAGGGAGGGCTCCTACAATGAGCAGTTCTTC. It yields the protein CASSLREGSYNEQFF.

This clone was seen only a few times. The chain employs TRBV21-1 and TRBJ2-6; the D call of TRBD2 is as the table states it, not checked on the DNA. TRBV21-1 has pseudogene status. The CDR3 covers 16 residues. DNA of the CDR3: TGTGCCAGCAGCAAAAGACGAGGGACTGGGGCCAACGTCCTGACTTTC. Its protein is CASSKRRGTGANVLTF.

V usage is TRBV28 and J usage is TRBJ1-5; D possibly corresponds to TRBD1 (5 bases). Germline V gene lookup returns CDR1 MDHEN and CDR2 SYDVKM. CDR3 length equals 15 residues. The V and J ends lost 6 bases and 0 bases respectively, with 12 bases between them. CDR3 sequence (DNA): TGTGCCAGCAGCCCGGACACAAATAGCAATCAGCCCCAGCATTTT. It codes for CASSPDTNSNQPQHF.

V usage is TRBV27 and J usage is TRBJ2-7; the match to TRBD1 covers 8 bases. The V and J ends lost 2 bases and 5 bases, in that order; junction bases with no gene match: 11. The CDR3 spans 16 residues. Germline V CDR1 and CDR2: MNHEY, SMNVEV (reference sequence). CDR3 nucleotide sequence: TGTGCCAGCAGTTTACTATGGGACAGGTATCTGAACGAGCAGTACTTC. Encoded protein: CASSLLWDRYLNEQYF.

This sequence joins TRBV15 and TRBJ2-3; TRBD1 agrees at 9 bases. CDR1 and CDR2 from the germline V gene are LNHNV and YYDKDF (reference sequence). The V gene end was trimmed by 5 bases and the J gene end by 2 bases; junction bases not matched to a gene: 2. This CDR3 region has 14 residues. CDR3 sequence: CATSEQGATDTQYF. The CDR3 DNA sequence: TGTGCCACCAGCGAACAGGGGGCCACAGATACGCAGTATTTT.

The chain combines TRBV10-3 with TRBJ2-7, with 9 bases aligning to TRBD1. This CDR3 comprises 16 residues. Trimming removed 4 bases from V and 2 bases from J; junction bases left unmatched: 9. Germline CDR1 reads ENHRY; CDR2 reads SYGVKD. The CDR3 coding sequence is TGTGCCATCAGTGGGGCCGGGACAGGGAACCCCTACGAGCAGTACTTC. This sequence encodes CAISGAGTGNPYEQYF.

The V call is TRBV10-2, the J call TRBJ2-5, with D hard to call. Trimming stripped 3 bases from V and 5 bases from J, with 10 bases between. The CDR3 runs 13 residues. Germline V gene lookup returns CDR1 WSHSY and CDR2 SAAADI. CDR3 loop: CASSDYEKETQYF. As DNA, the CDR3 is TGCGCCAGCAGTGACTACGAGAAGGAGACCCAGTACTTC.

V is TRBV10-3 and J is TRBJ1-1; tentative D call: TRBD1 (5 bases). The V gene lost 5 bases and the J gene lost 1 base, with 11 bases spanning the gap. CDR1 is ENHRY, CDR2 SYGVKD, per germline. The CDR3 covers 14 residues. The CDR3 DNA reads TGTGCCATCAGTCCGGGACTCCCGAACACTGAAGCTTTCTTT. This codes for CAISPGLPNTEAFF.

The rearrangement uses TRBV2 and TRBJ2-7; 7 nucleotides match TRBD1. CDR1 and CDR2 from the germline V gene are SNHLY and FYNNEI. Trimming took 5 bases from V and 9 from J; bases not matched to a gene: 13. The CDR3 is made up of 14 amino acids. The CDR3 DNA reads as TGTGCCAGCAGTCGACAGGGTCCTATTAGAGGGCAGTACTTC. It is translated as CASSRQGPIRGQYF.

This clone was recorded once. This chain joins TRBV23-1 and TRBJ2-4; D remains ambiguous. TRBV23-1 is an ORF for which the function is uncertain. CDR3 length: 14 amino acids. V was shortened by 10 bases and J by 0 bases, with 13 bases between the two germline ends. DNA of the CDR3: TGCGCCAACAAATTCCGGGTAGCCAAAAACATTCAGTACTTC. The encoded protein is CANKFRVAKNIQYF.

The CDR3 sequence is CASSHLRGGADTEAFF. CDR3 bases: TGCGCCAGCAGCCATCTCCGGGGGGGCGCGGACACTGAAGCTTTCTTT. The chain carries TRBV4-1 and TRBJ1-1; D is perhaps TRBD1 (6 bases). Germline V gene data show CDR1 as MGHRA and CDR2 as YSYEKL. This CDR3 is 16 amino acids long. Trimming removed 3 bases from V and 3 bases from J, with 17 bases in between.

This clone is a singleton in its sample. The chain couples TRBV27 to TRBJ2-7, with 14 bases aligning to TRBD2. V trimming: 5 bases; J trimming: 6 bases; junction bases outside the gene matches: 18. The CDR3 has 19 residues. Looked up from germline, CDR1 is MNHEY and CDR2 is SMNVEV (reference sequence). This CDR3 reads CASSLVGTSGRGGGREQYF. Here the CDR3 DNA reads TGTGCCAGCAGTCTGGTCGGGACTAGCGGGAGAGGGGGGGGACGCGAGCAGTACTTC.

This clone has just one count. J is TRBJ2-1 and V is TRBV29-1; TRBD2 aligns across 13 bases. V was clipped by 6 bases and J by 5 bases; unmatched bases: 7. The germline V gene encodes CDR1 SQVTM and CDR2 ANQGSEA. The CDR3 runs to 15 residues. CDR3 bases: TGCAGCGTAGTGGGACTAGCGGGAACAAACAATGAGCAGTTCTTC. Translation: CSVVGLAGTNNEQFF.